Included here is one T cell receptor (beta chain) sequence, with context. Per the original data handling: From reference gene primer amplification, estimates of nucleated cell counts were derived. Measured with immunoSEQ multiplex PCR; TCRdb has only the in-frame clones, and not every one. V, J and clone size derive from that table, while D and trimming were established from the DNA sequence. Among around 130,000 clones listed, under 85% were seen once. The germline CDR1 and CDR2 sequences are LNHDA and SQIVND (reference sequence). V was pared by 6 bases and J by 4 bases, with 12 bases of the junction left unmatched. CDR3 length: 16 residues. The source of the sample is a study of blood T cell repertoires in COVID-19. Study in general: The United States, Italy and Spain supplied acute and convalescent COVID-19 samples. T cells, B-cell-depleted T cells, or PBMCs supplied cDNA or gDNA.

The sequenced sample was peripheral blood. This clonotype originated in an older woman with acute or convalescent COVID-19. J is TRBJ1-5 and V is TRBV19; TRBD1 agrees at 7 bases. The CDR3 loop reads CASSGYQGQKNQPQHF. CDR3 bases: TGTGCCAGTAGCGGATACCAGGGACAGAAAAATCAGCCCCAGCATTTT.